This TCR beta chain emerged from a study of CD8+ T cells in alopecia areata. Study details: Tofacitinib administration persisted for 6 to 18 months, succeeded by 6 months off drug.

As to treatment: oral pan-JAK inhibitor, 5-10 mg twice daily. CDR3 length: 16 residues. Unmatched junction bases numbered 10, after V lost 1 base and J lost 5 bases. Germline V lookup: CDR1 GTSNPN, CDR2 SVGIG (reference sequence). Regarding this clone: Its specificity is not known.

Study conclusions and caveats: Scalp clonality and expanded CD8+ clones among the top 100 showed significant decreases with tofacitinib.

In each case, RNA was isolated and then reverse transcribed into cDNA as the sequencing template. Profiling relied on immunoSEQ multiplex PCR, and the TCRdb table lists in-frame clones only, not all of them. This sample has some 150,000 clones; around 83% occur once, and the top ten carry roughly 13%. This receptor was obtained from a human donor with alopecia areata. The rearrangement links TRBV30 to TRBJ2-3; 9 nucleotides match TRBD1. The material sequenced was CD8+ T cells sorted from blood, taken at week 4, from a patient treated with tofacitinib. The CDR3 DNA sequence: TGTGCCTGGAGTGGCCGGGACAGGGTAGCGGGAGATACGCAGTATTTT. Translation: CAWSGRDRVAGDTQYF.